The 2 T cell receptor beta chains given below trace back to one sample, sequenced in a study of cytomegalovirus exposure and HLA in healthy donors. Amplification used 60 Vbeta primers and 13 Jbeta primers. Clones were read by immunoSEQ multiplex PCR, and TCRdb kept only the in-frame ones, dropping some. Of about 73,000 clones listed, about 81% are singletons. Input material: PBMCs. These receptors all come from a man between 65 and 80 years old in good health and CMV-seronegative.

The chain recombines TRBV7-9 with TRBJ1-5; 9 bases align to TRBD1. The germline gives CDR1 SEHNR, CDR2 FQNEAQ (reference sequence). The V gene end was trimmed by 5 bases and the J gene end by 1 base; junction bases not matched to a gene: 3. This CDR3 contains 15 residues. DNA for the CDR3: TGTGCCAGCAGCATGGGGACAGGGAGCAATCAGCCCCAGCATTTT. Translated, it gives CASSMGTGSNQPQHF.

As concerns this clone: The junction shows a germline mismatch at one end, possibly a read error. The chain links TRBV7-9 to TRBJ2-1, with D tentatively TRBD2 (6 bases). This CDR3 is built from 12 residues. Per germline, CDR1 SEHNR and CDR2 FQNEAQ (reference sequence). CDR3 residues: CSSTPGVNEQFF. Here the CDR3 DNA reads TGTTCCAGCACCCCGGGGGTGAATGAGCAGTTCTTC.